This T cell receptor beta chain was recovered during a study of control samples from healthy donors and cancer patients. Profiling relied on immunoSEQ multiplex PCR, and the TCRdb table lists in-frame clones only, not all of them. The sample shows more than 50,000 clones, approximately 90% of them seen only once. Germline lookup yields CDR1 MDHEN and CDR2 SYDVKM. The V gene end was trimmed by 7 bases and the J gene end by 1 base; junction bases not matched to a gene: 7. This CDR3 is 15 amino acids long. The J gene is TRBJ2-4, the V gene TRBV28, with 7 bases matching TRBD1. The sequenced sample consisted of PBMCs. The sequence derives from a woman aged 45-59 years with colorectal cancer. CDR3: CASKKGASAKNIQYF. CDR3 nucleotide sequence: TGTGCCAGCAAGAAGGGGGCATCGGCCAAAAACATTCAGTACTTC.